This entry features one T cell receptor (beta chain) sequence. The sample belongs to a study of blood T cells in healthy people across ages. CDR3 length: 15 residues. Germline loops: CDR1 MNHEY, CDR2 SVGEGT. Trimming took 5 bases from V and 2 from J, leaving 15 bases between them. Next came a second PCR, run for about 6 to 12 cycles, which used a sample-barcoded 5' primer along with a J-beta primer mix. TCRdb re-derived calls from the 5' RACE reads in MiXCR, one entry per CDR3 protein. The sample has 800,000 to 1,300,000 distinct CDR3 sequences; approximately 26% are singletons. These records were also assigned to another study, of T cells of mothers and their children. According to that study: At a rate of around 1.6 ug per 15 ul, cDNA synthesis received all of the extracted RNA. Normalized overlap was always slightly, never significantly, higher in related than unrelated mother-child pairs.

This sequence was found in a girl aged 2 to 10 in good health. V gene TRBV6-2 or TRBV6-3 combines with J gene TRBJ2-5; D is perhaps TRBD2 (6 bases). The sequenced sample consisted of blood. The CDR3 DNA reads TGTGCCAGCAGTCCAACCGGCGGGGAGCAAGAGACCCAGTACTTC. This sequence encodes CASSPTGGEQETQYF.